This entry concerns a single T cell receptor beta chain. What antigen it recognizes has not been identified. No base quality values were provided; no much bigger clone lies one nucleotide off. V loses 4 bases, J loses 4 bases, and the germline ends lie 15 bases apart. CDR1 is given as MNHEY and CDR2 as SMNVEV, both from the germline V gene (reference sequence). Reading from cysteine to phenylalanine, the CDR3 counts 15 amino acids. CDR3 DNA is the only sequence kept; it has 45 bases, read in frame from the first base. This record belongs to a study (dated by TCRdb to about 2016). Libraries were constructed by RT-PCR. The instrument was an Illumina MiSeq. Starting from the raw public reads, TCRdb applied fastp trimming at Q25, assembled clones with MiXCR and retained in-frame beta chains. Every distinct CDR3 protein forms one entry, paired with its most common genes and DNA. A total of fewer than 800,000 distinct CDR3 sequences appear in this sample, approximately 15% of them only once. The top ten hold 3.6% of the sample.

Sequences were obtained from memory CD4+ T cells from blood. The sequence derives from a female donor in good health, serving as a healthy control. The rearrangement joined TRBV27 to TRBJ2-3; the D gene is possibly TRBD1 or TRBD2, each agreeing over 6 bases. The bases are TGTGCCAGCAGTTCCGCTAGGGGGGTCTCAGATACGCAGTATTTT. Protein translation: CASSSARGVSDTQYF.